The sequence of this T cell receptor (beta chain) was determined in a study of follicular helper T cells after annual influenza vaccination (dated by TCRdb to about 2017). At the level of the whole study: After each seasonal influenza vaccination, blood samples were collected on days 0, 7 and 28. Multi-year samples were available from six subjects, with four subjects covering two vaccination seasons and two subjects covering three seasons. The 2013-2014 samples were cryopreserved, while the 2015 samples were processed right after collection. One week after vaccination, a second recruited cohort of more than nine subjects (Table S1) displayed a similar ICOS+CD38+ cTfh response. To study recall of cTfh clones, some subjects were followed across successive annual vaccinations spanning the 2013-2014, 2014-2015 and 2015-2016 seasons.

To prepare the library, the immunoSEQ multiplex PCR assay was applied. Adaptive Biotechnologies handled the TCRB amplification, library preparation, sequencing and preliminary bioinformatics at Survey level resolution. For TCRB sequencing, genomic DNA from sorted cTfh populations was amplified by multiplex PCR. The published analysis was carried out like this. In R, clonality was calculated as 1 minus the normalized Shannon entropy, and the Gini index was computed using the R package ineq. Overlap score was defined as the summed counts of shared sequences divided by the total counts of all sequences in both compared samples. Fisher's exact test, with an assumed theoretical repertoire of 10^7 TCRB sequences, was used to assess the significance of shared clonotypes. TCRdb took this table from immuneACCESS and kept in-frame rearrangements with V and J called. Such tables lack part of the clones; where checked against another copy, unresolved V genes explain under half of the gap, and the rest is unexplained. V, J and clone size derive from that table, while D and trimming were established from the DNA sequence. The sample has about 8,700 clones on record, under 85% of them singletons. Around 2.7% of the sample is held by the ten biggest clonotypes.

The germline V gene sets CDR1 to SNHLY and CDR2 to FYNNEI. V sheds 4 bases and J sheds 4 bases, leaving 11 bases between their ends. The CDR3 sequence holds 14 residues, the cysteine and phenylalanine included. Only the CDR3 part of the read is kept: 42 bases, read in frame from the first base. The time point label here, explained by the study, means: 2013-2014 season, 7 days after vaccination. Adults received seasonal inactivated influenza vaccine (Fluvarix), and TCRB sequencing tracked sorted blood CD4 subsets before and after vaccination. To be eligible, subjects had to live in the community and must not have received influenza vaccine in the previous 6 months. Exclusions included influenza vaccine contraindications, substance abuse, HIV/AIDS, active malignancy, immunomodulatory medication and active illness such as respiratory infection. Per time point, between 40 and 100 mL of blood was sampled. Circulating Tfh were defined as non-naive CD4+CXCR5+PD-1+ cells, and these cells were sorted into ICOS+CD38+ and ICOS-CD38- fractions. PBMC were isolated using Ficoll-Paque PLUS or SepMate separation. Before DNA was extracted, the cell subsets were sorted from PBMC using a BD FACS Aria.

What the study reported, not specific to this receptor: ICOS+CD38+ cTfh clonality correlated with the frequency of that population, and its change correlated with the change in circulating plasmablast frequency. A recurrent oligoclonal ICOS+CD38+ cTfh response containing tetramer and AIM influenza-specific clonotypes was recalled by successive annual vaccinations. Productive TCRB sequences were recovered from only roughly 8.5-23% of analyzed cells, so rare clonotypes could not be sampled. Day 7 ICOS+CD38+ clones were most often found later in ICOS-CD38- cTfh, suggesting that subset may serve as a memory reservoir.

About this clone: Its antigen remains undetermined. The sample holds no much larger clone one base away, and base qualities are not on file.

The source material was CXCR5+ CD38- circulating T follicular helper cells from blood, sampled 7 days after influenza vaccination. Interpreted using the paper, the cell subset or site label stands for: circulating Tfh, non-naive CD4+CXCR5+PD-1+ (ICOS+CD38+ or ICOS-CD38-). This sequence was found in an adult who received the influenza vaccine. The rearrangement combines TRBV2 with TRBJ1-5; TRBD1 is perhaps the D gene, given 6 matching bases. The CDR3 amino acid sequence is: CASSGGQGNQPQHF. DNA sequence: TGTGCCAGCAGTGGGGGTCAGGGGAATCAGCCCCAGCATTTT.